The table lists the clone carrying this T cell receptor (beta chain) with a few counts. Its specificity is unknown. Germline V gene lookup returns CDR1 ENHRY and CDR2 SYGVKD. CDR3 size: 14 residues. Trimming at V came to 3 bases and at J to 3 bases, leaving 3 bases not matched to a gene. This record belongs to a study of T-cell reconstitution after alpha-beta-depleted transplantation in children. TCRbeta library preparation incorporated unique molecular identifiers. TCRdb re-derived calls from the PCR reads in MiXCR, one entry per CDR3 protein. The sample comprises approximately 630,000 distinct CDR3 sequences, 10% to 15% of which are singletons, and 0.79% rests with the top ten. Points from the study as a whole: There were reportedly several hundred expanded graft clones from which alpha-beta T cells came about two months after transplant. High day-60 TCRbeta diversity in some patients came from surviving recipient T cells and thymic progenitors.

The sequencing here drew on PBMCs, taken before TCRalphabeta/CD19-depleted stem cell transplant. V gene TRBV10-3 combines with J gene TRBJ2-7; 9 bases fit TRBD2. The clonotype comes from a girl aged 2 to 10 with congenital amegakaryocytic thrombocytopenia, due to receive a stem cell transplant. In nucleotides, the CDR3 is TGTGCCATCAGTGATCCTAGCGGGAACTACGAGCAGTACTTC. It encodes CAISDPSGNYEQYF.